What follows are 17 T cell receptor beta chains derived from one specimen sequenced in a study of shared clonotypes between healthy human individuals. Data came from immunoSEQ multiplex PCR; TCRdb stores just in-frame clones and leaves some out. The sample lists about 490,000 clones, less than 80% occurring once. The sample taken for sequencing was PBMCs. All receptors derive from a woman aged 35 to 49 in good health. Some clones in this sample may be carry-over from other donors' samples.

This clone was seen only a few times. The CDR3 loop reads CATKTGDGPYEQYF. The CDR3 bases are TGTGCCACCAAGACAGGGGACGGTCCCTACGAGCAGTACTTC. The chain couples TRBV19 to TRBJ2-7; 8 bases line up with TRBD1. Trimming removed 10 bases from V and 2 bases from J; junction bases left unmatched: 10. The CDR3 runs 14 residues. Per germline, CDR1 LNHDA and CDR2 SQIVND (reference sequence). The full variable domain, completed using reference TRBV19 and TRBJ2-7, is DGGITQSPKYLFRKEGQNVTLSCEQNLNHDAMYWYRQDPGQGLRLIYYSQIVNDFQKGDIAEGYSVSREKKESFPLTVTSAQKNPTAFYLCATKTGDGPYEQYFGPGTRLTVT.

The chain is built from TRBV2 and TRBJ2-6; tentative D call: TRBD1 (6 bases). The CDR3 length is 18 residues. V was clipped by 4 bases and J by 1 base, with 17 bases between them. Germline V gives CDR1 SNHLY, CDR2 FYNNEI. The CDR3 nucleotides are TGTGCCAGCAGTGTCCCGACAGGCACTGGGTCTGGGGCCAACGTCCTGACTTTC. Encoded protein: CASSVPTGTGSGANVLTF.

In this sample, this clone turned up a few times. The V call is TRBV7-8, the J call TRBJ1-4, with D perhaps TRBD1 (5 bases). Germline V gene data show CDR1 as SGHVS and CDR2 as FQNEAQ. The V end lost 2 bases, the J end lost 2 bases, and 18 bases lay between the germline ends. CDR3 length equals 18 residues. Here the CDR3 DNA reads TGTGCCAGCAGCTTAACCCGGGGACCTATCGGGACTAATGAAAAACTGTTTTTT. Its protein product is CASSLTRGPIGTNEKLFF.

The rearrangement uses TRBV7-2 and TRBJ2-6; D may be TRBD1 (5 bases). V was pared by 7 bases and J by 3 bases, with 10 bases between. The germline V gene has CDR1 SGHTA and CDR2 FQGNSA. The length of the CDR3 is 14 residues. CDR3 sequence reads: CASNPQGGANVLTF. The CDR3 DNA reads as TGTGCCAGCAACCCCCAGGGTGGGGCCAACGTCCTGACTTTC. The full variable domain, in which reference TRBV7-2 and TRBJ2-6 provide the parts outside the CDR3, is GAGVSQSPSNKVTEKGKDVELRCDPISGHTALYWYRQSLGQGLEFLIYFQGNSAPDKSGLPSDRFSAERTGGSVSTLTIQRTQQEDSAVYLCASNPQGGANVLTFGAGSRLTVL.

The table lists this clone with a few counts. V is TRBV7-2 and J is TRBJ2-7; possibly TRBD1 for D (6 bases). CDR1 is SGHTA and CDR2 is FQGNSA in the germline V gene. The CDR3 totals 14 residues. The V end lost 2 bases, the J end lost 3 bases, and 11 bases lay between the germline ends. CDR3 protein: CASSLKDSLYEQYF. The CDR3 DNA follows: TGTGCCAGCAGCTTAAAGGACAGCCTCTACGAGCAGTACTTC.

Here the CDR3 DNA reads TGTGCCAGCAGTACCTCGGGACTAGCGCCCAATGAGCAGTTCTTC. It encodes CASSTSGLAPNEQFF. The genes are TRBV2 and TRBJ2-1; TRBD2 aligns across 10 bases. There are 15 residues in the CDR3. Germline values: CDR1 SNHLY, CDR2 FYNNEI. Losses at the gene ends were 5 bases for V and 6 bases for J; bases not matched to a gene: 7. Based on the CDR3 plus reference TRBV2 and TRBJ2-1, the full variable domain is EPEVTQTPSHQVTQMGQEVILRCVPISNHLYFYWYRQILGQKVEFLVSFYNNEISEKSEIFDDQFSVERPDGSNFTLKIRSTKLEDSAMYFCASSTSGLAPNEQFFGPGTRLTVL.

This rearrangement joins TRBV7-9 to TRBJ1-1; tentative D call: TRBD1 (6 bases). The V end lost 5 bases, the J end lost 8 bases, and 12 bases lay between the germline ends. CDR1 and CDR2 from the germline V gene are SEHNR and FQNEAQ (reference sequence). The CDR3 loop spans 12 amino acids. The CDR3: CASSDRTAEAFF. For the CDR3, the DNA is TGTGCCAGCAGCGATAGGACAGCCGAAGCTTTCTTT. Full variable domain (outside the CDR3, taken from reference TRBV7-9 and TRBJ1-1): DTGVSQNPRHKITKRGQNVTFRCDPISEHNRLYWYRQTLGQGPEFLTYFQNEAQLEKSRLLSDRFSAERPKGSFSTLEIQRTEQGDSAMYLCASSDRTAEAFFGQGTRLTVV.

CDR3 in DNA: TGTGCCAGCATAGTTGCTAACTATGGCTACACCTTC. Amino acid sequence: CASIVANYGYTF. The V call is TRBV6-1, the J call TRBJ1-2; no clear D gene. The germline V gene encodes CDR1 MNHNS and CDR2 SASEGT. The CDR3 loop spans 12 amino acids. The germline V and J ends were trimmed by 7 bases and 0 bases, with 6 bases remaining between them.

This chain uses TRBV18 with TRBJ2-7; the match to TRBD2 covers 14 bases. V lost 6 bases to trimming and J lost 2 bases; unmatched junction nucleotides: 9. Germline V gives CDR1 KGHSH, CDR2 LQKENI. The CDR3 is 17 residues long. The CDR3 DNA reads TGTGCCAGCTCGGGACTAGCGGGAGAGTTTGCCCCCTACGAGCAGTACTTC. It is translated as CASSGLAGEFAPYEQYF.

The V and J genes are TRBV10-2 and TRBJ2-1; maybe TRBD1 (6 bases). CDR1 and CDR2 from the germline V gene are WSHSY and SAAADI. CDR3 length: 14 amino acids. Trimming stripped 9 bases from V and 7 bases from J, with 19 bases between. The CDR3 DNA reads TGCGCCAGTATATGGCAGGGGTCGTCGAATGAGCAGTTCTTC. Amino acids: CASIWQGSSNEQFF.

The chain uses TRBV27 and TRBJ2-7, with 8 bases lining up with TRBD2. This CDR3 spans 15 amino acids. Looked up from germline, CDR1 is MNHEY and CDR2 is SMNVEV (reference sequence). Unmatched junction bases numbered 11, after V lost 7 bases and J lost 3 bases. The DNA for the CDR3 is TGTGCCAGCACCTCCTCTCCGGGACTAGACTACGAGCAGTACTTC. As protein: CASTSSPGLDYEQYF.

DNA of the CDR3: TGTGCCAGCAGTCTCTCCGGGACTTTCTACAATGAGCAGTTCTTC. Its protein product is CASSLSGTFYNEQFF. V usage is TRBV28 and J usage is TRBJ2-1; D perhaps matches TRBD2 (6 bases). The germline CDR1 and CDR2 sequences are MDHEN and SYDVKM. CDR3 length: 15 residues. The germline V and J ends were trimmed by 5 bases and 3 bases, with 14 bases remaining between them.

This clone was observed a single time. The gene calls are TRBV28 and TRBJ2-5; 10 nucleotides align to TRBD2. The length of the CDR3 is 17 residues. J lost 0 bases, V lost 5 bases, and 9 bases had no gene match. Per the germline V gene, CDR1 is MDHEN and CDR2 is SYDVKM. This chain's CDR3 is CASSPIPGLAYQETQYF. CDR3 DNA sequence: TGTGCCAGCAGTCCAATTCCGGGACTAGCGTACCAAGAGACCCAGTACTTC. Combining the CDR3 with reference TRBV28 and TRBJ2-5 gives the whole variable domain DVKVTQSSRYLVKRTGEKVFLECVQDMDHENMFWYRQDPGLGLRLIYFSYDVKMKEKGDIPEGYSVSREKKERFSLILESASTNQTSMYLCASSPIPGLAYQETQYFGPGTRLLVL.

The V and J genes are TRBV7-3 and TRBJ1-1, with D uncertain. The V gene's germline CDR1 is SGHTA and CDR2 FQGTGA. Trimming stripped 5 bases from V and 1 base from J, with 8 bases between. The CDR3 loop spans 13 amino acids. CDR3: CASSVRWNTEAFF. In nucleotides, the CDR3 is TGTGCCAGCAGCGTACGTTGGAACACTGAAGCTTTCTTT.

The CDR3 DNA is TGCGCCAGCAGCTTGGGGGGACAGTTGATGAACACTGAAGCTTTCTTT. This codes for CASSLGGQLMNTEAFF. This sequence joins TRBV5-1 and TRBJ1-1, with TRBD1 matching 7 bases. The junction had 5 bases not matched to a gene; V was cut back by 0 bases and J by 0 bases. Germline V CDR1 and CDR2: SGHRS, YFSETQ. The CDR3 loop spans 16 amino acids.

This clone was seen more than once but under ten times. The chain recombines TRBV7-6 with TRBJ1-1, with unresolved D. CDR3 length equals 14 residues. Germline V gene sequence: CDR1 SGHVS, CDR2 FNYEAQ. Trimming removed 5 bases at V and 3 bases at J, with 13 bases between. Here the CDR3 reads CASSVRPVDTEAFF. The CDR3 DNA reads as TGTGCCAGCAGCGTAAGACCTGTTGACACTGAAGCTTTCTTT.

Of note for this clone: Other DNA sequences in this sample translate to the same CDR3. This rearrangement joins TRBV2 to TRBJ2-2; D gene unclear. CDR1 and CDR2 from the germline V gene are SNHLY and FYNNEI. V was clipped by 4 bases and J by 1 base, with 1 base between them. The CDR3 sequence is 12 residues long. The CDR3 region is CASSGNTGELFF. The CDR3 DNA follows: TGTGCCAGCAGTGGGAACACCGGGGAGCTGTTTTTT. The complete variable domain, with remaining parts taken from reference TRBV2 and TRBJ2-2, reads EPEVTQTPSHQVTQMGQEVILRCVPISNHLYFYWYRQILGQKVEFLVSFYNNEISEKSEIFDDQFSVERPDGSNFTLKIRSTKLEDSAMYFCASSGNTGELFFGEGSRLTVL.